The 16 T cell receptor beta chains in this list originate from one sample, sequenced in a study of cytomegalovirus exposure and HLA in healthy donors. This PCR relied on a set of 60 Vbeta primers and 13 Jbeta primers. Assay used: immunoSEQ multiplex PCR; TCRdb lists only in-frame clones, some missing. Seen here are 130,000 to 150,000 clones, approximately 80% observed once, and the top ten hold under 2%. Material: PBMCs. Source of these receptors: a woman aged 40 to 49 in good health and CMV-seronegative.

CDR3 region: CASSLQGPDEQYF. CDR3 sequence (DNA): TGCGCCAGCAGCTTACAGGGTCCCGACGAGCAGTACTTC. This chain joins TRBV5-1 and TRBJ2-7, with a possible D match to TRBD1 (6 bases). The CDR3 is made up of 13 amino acids. Trimming shortened V by 2 bases and J by 5 bases, and 11 bases separated the two germline ends. The V gene's germline CDR1 is SGHRS and CDR2 YFSETQ.

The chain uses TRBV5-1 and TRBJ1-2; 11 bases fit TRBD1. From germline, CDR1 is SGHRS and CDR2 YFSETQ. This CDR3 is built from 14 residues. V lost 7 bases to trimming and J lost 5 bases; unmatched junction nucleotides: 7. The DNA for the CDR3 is TGCGCCAGCGGACAGGGGGCGGAAAATTATGGCTACACCTTC. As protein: CASGQGAENYGYTF.

As DNA, the CDR3 is TGTGCCAGCAGCTTAGGGGGAGCGGGCACTGAAGCTTTCTTT. This gives the protein CASSLGGAGTEAFF. The chain recombines TRBV7-6 with TRBJ1-1; unclear D gene. The CDR3 consists of 14 residues. The germline V and J ends were trimmed by 1 base and 4 bases, with 10 bases remaining between them. Germline-derived CDR1 and CDR2 are SGHVS and FNYEAQ.

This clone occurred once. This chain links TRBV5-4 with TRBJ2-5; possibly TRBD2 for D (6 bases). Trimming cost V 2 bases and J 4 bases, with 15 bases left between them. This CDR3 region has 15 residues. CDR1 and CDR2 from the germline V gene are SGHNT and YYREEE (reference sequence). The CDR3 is CASSLWGVGGETQYF. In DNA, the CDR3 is TGTGCCAGCAGCTTATGGGGGGTAGGCGGAGAGACCCAGTACTTC.

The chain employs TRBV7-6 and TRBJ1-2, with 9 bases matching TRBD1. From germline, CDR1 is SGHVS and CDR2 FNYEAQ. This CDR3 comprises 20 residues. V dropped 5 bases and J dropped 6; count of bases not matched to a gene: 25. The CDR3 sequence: CASSGKNWRGDPTGGNGYTF. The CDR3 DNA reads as TGTGCCAGCAGCGGAAAAAATTGGCGTGGGGACCCGACAGGGGGGAATGGCTACACCTTC.

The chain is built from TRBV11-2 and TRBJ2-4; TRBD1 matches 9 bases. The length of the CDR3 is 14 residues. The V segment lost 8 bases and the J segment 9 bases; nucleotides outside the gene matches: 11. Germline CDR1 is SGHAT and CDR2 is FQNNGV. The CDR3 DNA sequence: TGTGCCAGCTCGCTTACCGGGACAGGGCGCATTCAGTACTTC. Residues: CASSLTGTGRIQYF.

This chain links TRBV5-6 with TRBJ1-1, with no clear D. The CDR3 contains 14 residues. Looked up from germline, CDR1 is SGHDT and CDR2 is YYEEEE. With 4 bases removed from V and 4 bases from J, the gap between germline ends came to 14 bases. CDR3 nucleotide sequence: TGTGCCAGCAGCCCCACCCAGGTCGGCACTGAAGCTTTCTTT. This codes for CASSPTQVGTEAFF.

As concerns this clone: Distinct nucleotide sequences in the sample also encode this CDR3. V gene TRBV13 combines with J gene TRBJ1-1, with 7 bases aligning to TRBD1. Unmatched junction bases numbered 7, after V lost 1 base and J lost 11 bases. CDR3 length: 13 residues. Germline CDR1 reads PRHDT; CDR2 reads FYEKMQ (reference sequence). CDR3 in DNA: TGTGCCAGCAGCTTAGTAGGGGGCGGTGAGGCTTTCTTT. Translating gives CASSLVGGGEAFF. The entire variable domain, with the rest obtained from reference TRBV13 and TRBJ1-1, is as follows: AAGVIQSPRHLIKEKRETATLKCYPIPRHDTVYWYQQGPGQDPQFLISFYEKMQSDKGSIPDRFSAQQFSDYHSELNMSSLELGDSALYFCASSLVGGGEAFFGQGTRLTVV.

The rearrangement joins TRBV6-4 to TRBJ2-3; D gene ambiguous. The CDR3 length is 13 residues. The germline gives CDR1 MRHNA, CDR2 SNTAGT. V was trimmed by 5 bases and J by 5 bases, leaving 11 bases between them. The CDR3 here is CASSRLYLDTQYF. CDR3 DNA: TGTGCCAGCAGTCGCCTCTATCTAGATACGCAGTATTTT.

Here the CDR3 reads CASMRGQGNQPQHF. In nucleotides, the CDR3 is TGTGCCAGCATGAGGGGGCAGGGCAATCAGCCCCAGCATTTT. The chain employs TRBV2 and TRBJ1-5; 7 bases agree with TRBD1. V trimming: 7 bases; J trimming: 2 bases; junction bases outside the gene matches: 5. CDR1 SNHLY and CDR2 FYNNEI come from the germline V gene. The length of the CDR3 is 14 residues.

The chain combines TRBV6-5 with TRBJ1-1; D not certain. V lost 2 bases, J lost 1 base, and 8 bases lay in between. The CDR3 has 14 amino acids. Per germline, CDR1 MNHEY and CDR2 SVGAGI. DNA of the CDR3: TGTGCCAGCAGTTACAAACCAGAGAACACTGAAGCTTTCTTT. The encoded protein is CASSYKPENTEAFF.

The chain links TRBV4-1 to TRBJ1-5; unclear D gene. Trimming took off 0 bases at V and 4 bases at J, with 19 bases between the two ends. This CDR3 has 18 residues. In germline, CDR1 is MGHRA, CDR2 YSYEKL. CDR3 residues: CASSQDPGRTAVNQPQHF. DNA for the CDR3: TGCGCCAGCAGCCAAGACCCAGGTCGAACGGCCGTTAATCAGCCCCAGCATTTT.

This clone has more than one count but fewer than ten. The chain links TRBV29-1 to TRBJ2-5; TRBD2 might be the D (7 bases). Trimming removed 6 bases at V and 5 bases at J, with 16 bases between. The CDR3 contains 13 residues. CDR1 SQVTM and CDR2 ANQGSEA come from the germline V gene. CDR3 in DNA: TGCAGCGTCGGCGAAGGGAGGGGGGAGACCCAGTACTTC. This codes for CSVGEGRGETQYF.

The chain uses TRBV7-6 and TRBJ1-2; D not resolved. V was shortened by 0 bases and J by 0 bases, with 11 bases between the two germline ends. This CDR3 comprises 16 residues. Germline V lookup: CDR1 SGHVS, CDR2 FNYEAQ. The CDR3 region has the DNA TGTGCCAGCAGCTTAGCGTTGGAGTTCCCTAACTATGGCTACACCTTC. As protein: CASSLALEFPNYGYTF.

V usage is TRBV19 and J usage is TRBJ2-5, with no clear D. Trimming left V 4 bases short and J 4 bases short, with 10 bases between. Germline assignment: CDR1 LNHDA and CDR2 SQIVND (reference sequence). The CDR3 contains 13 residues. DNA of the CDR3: TGTGCCAGTAGTACGGTCAGAGGAGAGACCCAGTACTTC. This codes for CASSTVRGETQYF.

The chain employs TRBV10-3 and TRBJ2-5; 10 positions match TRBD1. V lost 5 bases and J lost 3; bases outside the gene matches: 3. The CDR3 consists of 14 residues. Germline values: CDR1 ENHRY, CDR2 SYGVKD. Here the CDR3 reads CAISSGTGEETQYF. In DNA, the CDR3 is TGTGCCATCAGTTCCGGGACAGGGGAAGAGACCCAGTACTTC.